The 27 T cell receptor beta chains below come from one sample, sequenced in a study of T-cell memory formation after mild COVID-19. Each CDR3 protein is one row after TCRdb ran MiXCR on the 5' RACE reads. The sample shows approximately 440,000 distinct CDR3 sequences, around 19% of them seen only once. The specimen sequenced was PBMCs or a T cell subset sorted from them (not recorded which). These receptors all stem from an adult woman who had mild COVID-19 (a few samples of this study predate the infection). Cell type and time point are not known.

CDR3 protein: CASSYTPSATGELFF. CDR3 nucleotides: TGTGCCAGCAGTTACACCCCCAGCGCCACCGGGGAGCTGTTTTTT. The chain couples TRBV6-5 to TRBJ2-2; no firm D call. V was clipped by 2 bases and J by 4 bases, with 11 bases between them. Germline assignment: CDR1 MNHEY and CDR2 SVGAGI. This CDR3 has 15 amino acids.

The chain uses TRBV27 and TRBJ2-7; 8 bases agree with TRBD1. The CDR3 extends over 13 amino acids. CDR1 is MNHEY and CDR2 is SMNVEV in the germline V gene (reference sequence). Trimming at V came to 5 bases and at J to 6 bases, leaving 6 bases not matched to a gene. CDR3 sequence: CASSPSGGCEQYF. CDR3 coding DNA: TGTGCCAGCAGTCCATCAGGGGGCTGCGAGCAGTACTTC.

In this sample, this clonotype turned up many times. This chain uses TRBV20-1 with TRBJ2-3, with D hard to call. There are 16 residues in the CDR3. The V end lost 3 bases, the J end lost 0 bases, and 16 bases lay between the germline ends. Per germline, CDR1 DFQATT and CDR2 SNEGSKA (reference sequence). CDR3 sequence reads: CSASPLGISSTDTQYF. The DNA for the CDR3 is TGCAGTGCTAGCCCCCTGGGGATTTCTAGCACAGATACGCAGTATTTT.

This chain uses TRBV7-2 with TRBJ2-3; tentative D call: TRBD2 (5 bases). Looked up from germline, CDR1 is SGHTA and CDR2 is FQGNSA. CDR3 length equals 15 residues. The V and J ends lost 5 bases and 4 bases respectively, with 16 bases between them. CDR3 loop: CASSRPERVADTQYF. The CDR3 bases are TGTGCCAGCAGCCGCCCAGAGAGGGTGGCAGATACGCAGTATTTT.

J is TRBJ1-1 and V is TRBV29-1; 8 bases are shared with TRBD1. Trimming cost V 6 bases and J 3 bases; bases outside gene matches: 12. The CDR3 length is 15 residues. Germline V gene sequence: CDR1 SQVTM, CDR2 ANQGSEA. CDR3 bases: TGCAGCGTCGGAGTTCCGGGACAGGTCTACACTGAAGCTTTCTTT. Protein sequence: CSVGVPGQVYTEAFF.

There are a few counts of this clonotype. The chain has TRBV29-1 and TRBJ2-7; D may be TRBD1 (6 bases). The CDR3 sequence is 13 residues long. The ends were cut back, 6 bases at V and 0 bases at J, with 12 bases in the middle. CDR1 is SQVTM and CDR2 is ANQGSEA in the germline V gene. The CDR3 nucleotides are TGCAGCGTGGACCGGGACAACTCCTACGAGCAGTACTTC. It encodes CSVDRDNSYEQYF.

As for this clonotype: One end of the junction fails to match germline, which may point to a read error. This chain connects TRBV7-2 to TRBJ2-5, with TRBD1 matching 8 bases. The CDR3 has 15 amino acids. The germline CDR1 and CDR2 sequences are SGHTA and FQGNSA. CDR3 loop: CASSLGQGSVETQYF. CDR3 nucleotide sequence: TGTGCCAGCAGTTTAGGACAGGGATCAGTCGAGACCCAGTACTTC.

This rearrangement joins TRBV11-2 to TRBJ2-1; 8 bases align to TRBD2. This CDR3 contains 16 residues. CDR1 and CDR2 from the germline V gene are SGHAT and FQNNGV. V lost 5 bases and J lost 6; bases outside the gene matches: 12. The CDR3 DNA sequence: TGTGCCAGCAGCCCCGTGGTGGGACTAGGGGGCAATGAGCAGTTCTTC. As protein: CASSPVVGLGGNEQFF.

This clonotype was seen only a few times. This rearrangement joins TRBV7-2 to TRBJ2-5, with D possibly called TRBD1 or TRBD2 (5 bases each). CDR1 and CDR2 (germline): SGHTA, FQGNSA. CDR3 length: 14 residues. V lost 2 bases to trimming and J lost 5 bases, with 12 bases between them. The CDR3 DNA sequence: TGTGCCAGCAGCTTATCCGGGGCATGGGAGACCCAGTACTTC. It is translated as CASSLSGAWETQYF.

This clonotype came up a few times. Since a much larger clone is just one base distant, this may be a read error. The chain is built from TRBV12-3 or TRBV12-4 and TRBJ1-1; D unclear. The CDR3 contains 11 residues. The CDR3 sequence: CASSQNAEAFF. DNA for the CDR3: TGTGCCAGCAGCCAGAACGCTGAAGCTTTCTTT.

The J gene is TRBJ2-2, the V gene TRBV12-3 or TRBV12-4; D is perhaps TRBD2 (6 bases). This CDR3 is built from 15 residues. V lost 4 bases, J lost 5 bases, and 14 bases lay in between. The DNA for the CDR3 is TGTGCCAGCAGTTCCTCGGGACTCGCGACCGGGGAGCTGTTTTTT. Translating gives CASSSSGLATGELFF.

In this sample, this clonotype turned up a few times. This rearrangement joins TRBV7-9 to TRBJ1-1; 8 nucleotides match TRBD1. The CDR3 extends over 15 amino acids. V was clipped by 5 bases and J by 6 bases; unmatched bases: 11. CDR1 and CDR2 from the germline V gene are SEHNR and FQNEAQ (reference sequence). The CDR3 loop is CASSPGQGFIAEAFF. CDR3 coding DNA: TGTGCCAGCAGCCCCGGACAGGGATTTATCGCTGAAGCTTTCTTT.

There are a few counts of this clonotype. The rearrangement joins TRBV5-1 to TRBJ2-5; D remains unclear. The CDR3 spans 15 residues. The V gene's germline CDR1 is SGHRS and CDR2 YFSETQ. V was trimmed by 0 bases and J by 2 bases, leaving 11 bases between them. The CDR3 sequence is CASSLDGSLQETQYF. As DNA, the CDR3 is TGCGCCAGCAGCTTGGATGGTAGCCTACAAGAGACCCAGTACTTC.

The V gene is TRBV6-2 or TRBV6-3, the J gene TRBJ1-5; tentatively, D is TRBD1 (6 bases). V gave up 2 bases and J gave up 11 bases, with 22 bases separating them. Germline V CDR1 and CDR2: MNHEY, SVGEGT. The CDR3 consists of 16 residues. CDR3 protein: CASSYPRTAIPTAQHF. Here the CDR3 DNA reads TGTGCCAGCAGTTACCCACGGACAGCCATCCCCACAGCCCAGCATTTT.

The chain carries TRBV2 and TRBJ2-1; 11 bases are a match to TRBD1. Germline lookup yields CDR1 SNHLY and CDR2 FYNNEI. The V segment lost 4 bases and the J segment 9 bases; nucleotides outside the gene matches: 8. The CDR3 covers 15 residues. CDR3 in amino acids: CASSASGQGASEQFF. The DNA of the CDR3 is TGTGCCAGCAGTGCGTCTGGACAGGGGGCTTCTGAGCAGTTCTTC.

This chain joins TRBV5-6 and TRBJ1-1; 7 nucleotides agree with TRBD1. V lost 7 bases and J lost 6; bases outside the gene matches: 15. The germline gives CDR1 SGHDT, CDR2 YYEEEE. This CDR3 comprises 15 residues. In DNA form, the CDR3 reads TGTGCCAGCTCTGAGTCCAGGGGGTGGACGTCTGAAGCTTTCTTT. Protein product: CASSESRGWTSEAFF.

This clonotype has only a few counts. The chain recombines TRBV5-1 with TRBJ1-1, with TRBD1 matching over 8 bases. The CDR3 runs to 14 residues. The trim removed 3 bases at V and 4 bases at J, leaving 5 bases unmatched. Looked up from germline, CDR1 is SGHRS and CDR2 is YFSETQ. This CDR3 is CASSWQGAGTEAFF. CDR3 in DNA: TGCGCCAGCAGCTGGCAGGGGGCGGGCACTGAAGCTTTCTTT.

This clonotype was found a few times. The chain links TRBV7-2 to TRBJ1-1, with D perhaps matching TRBD1 (6 bases). The germline V and J ends were trimmed by 1 base and 3 bases, with 12 bases remaining between them. This CDR3 spans 15 amino acids. Germline V CDR1 and CDR2: SGHTA, FQGNSA. In DNA, the CDR3 is TGTGCCAGCAGCTTAGACAGGGTAAGGGACACTGAAGCTTTCTTT. It codes for CASSLDRVRDTEAFF.

The chain has TRBV5-1 and TRBJ2-1, with 9 bases lining up with TRBD1. The CDR3 has 15 residues. V shed 3 bases, J shed 8 bases, and the junction held 9 bases outside the gene matches. CDR1 SGHRS and CDR2 YFSETQ come from the germline V gene. The CDR3 loop reads CASSYRDRDFDEQFF. CDR3 bases: TGCGCCAGCAGCTACCGGGACAGGGATTTCGATGAGCAGTTCTTC.

This clonotype has more than one count but fewer than ten. The chain has TRBV29-1 and TRBJ2-1; D gene ambiguous. Looked up from germline, CDR1 is SQVTM and CDR2 is ANQGSEA. CDR3 size: 14 residues. V shed 5 bases and J shed 0 bases, with 11 bases lying between them. This chain's CDR3 is CSVPDWSSYNEQFF. Here the CDR3 DNA reads TGCAGCGTTCCTGACTGGAGCTCCTACAATGAGCAGTTCTTC.

This clonotype was seen a few times. This chain links TRBV30 with TRBJ1-5, with D perhaps matching TRBD1 (6 bases). The CDR3 consists of 16 residues. CDR1 and CDR2 (germline): GTSNPN, SVGIG (reference sequence). Trimming stripped 1 base from V and 1 base from J, with 14 bases between. The DNA of the CDR3 is TGTGCCTGGAGTGCTAGAGGGGGGACAAGCAATCAGCCCCAGCATTTT. Amino acid sequence: CAWSARGGTSNQPQHF.

The rearrangement uses TRBV24-1 and TRBJ2-7; tentative D call: TRBD1 (6 bases). The CDR3 has 16 residues. Germline V gene data show CDR1 as KGHDR and CDR2 as SFDVKD. Trimming left V 1 base short and J 2 bases short, with 14 bases between. In DNA, the CDR3 is TGTGCCACCAGTGATTTCGGTGGGGGCGGCACCTACGAGCAGTACTTC. It yields the protein CATSDFGGGGTYEQYF.

CDR3: CASSEGGHNYGYTF. Written as DNA, the CDR3 is TGTGCCAGCAGTGAGGGGGGACATAACTATGGCTACACCTTC. The V gene is TRBV2, the J gene TRBJ1-2, with D maybe TRBD1 (6 bases). CDR3 length: 14 amino acids. CDR1 and CDR2 from the germline V gene are SNHLY and FYNNEI. Trimming pared 3 bases from V and 1 base from J, leaving 9 bases between.

V gene TRBV4-3 combines with J gene TRBJ2-1, with D possibly TRBD2 on 6 matching bases. Deletions cut 6 bases from V and 7 bases from J, with 13 bases between. CDR1 LGHNA and CDR2 YSLEER come from the germline V gene. This CDR3 has 13 amino acids. The DNA for the CDR3 is TGCGCCAGCAGTAATCGGAGGGAGAATGAGCAGTTCTTC. Amino acid sequence: CASSNRRENEQFF.

This chain uses TRBV12-3 or TRBV12-4 with TRBJ2-2; 7 nucleotides align to TRBD1. CDR3 length: 13 amino acids. The V segment lost 7 bases and the J segment 6 bases; nucleotides outside the gene matches: 5. CDR3 protein: CASTETGPGELFF. The CDR3 DNA follows: TGTGCCAGCACCGAGACAGGGCCCGGGGAGCTGTTTTTT.

The rearrangement uses TRBV6-4 and TRBJ2-1; D not certain. CDR1 and CDR2 (germline): MRHNA, SNTAGT. The CDR3 is 13 amino acids. V gave up 4 bases and J gave up 7 bases, with 11 bases separating them. The CDR3 spells CASSGFLWNEQFF. The CDR3 DNA follows: TGTGCCAGCAGTGGTTTCCTTTGGAATGAGCAGTTCTTC.

This clonotype was observed a few times. The genes are TRBV7-3 and TRBJ2-3; 9 bases are shared with TRBD1. Trimming cost V 3 bases and J 4 bases; bases outside gene matches: 5. Germline loops: CDR1 SGHTA, CDR2 FQGTGA. This CDR3 is built from 15 residues. The CDR3 bases are TGTGCCAGCAGCTTTGGGACAGGGAAAGCAGATACGCAGTATTTT. Translation gives CASSFGTGKADTQYF.